The clone carrying this T cell receptor (beta chain) showed up just a few times. Its antigen is still unknown. Each CDR3 protein gets one entry after TCRdb re-called the RT-PCR reads with MiXCR. The repertoire has 450,000 to 500,000 distinct CDR3 sequences, about 10% of them found once; the top ten carry 12%. These data originate in a study of response to subunit inactivated influenza vaccine. General study points: Each seasonal flu vaccination may recruit only limited new T cells, authors suggested.

V was cut by 3 bases and J by 5 bases, with 11 bases left in between. Germline CDR1 is SGHTA and CDR2 is FQGNSA. There are 14 residues in the CDR3. Sample: PBMCs from blood, taken 35 to 45 days after vaccination. This chain links TRBV7-2 with TRBJ1-5; D gene unclear. This sequence originates from a man aged 50 or older who received an inactivated influenza vaccine. The CDR3 sequence is CASSFGRLDQPQHF. The CDR3 DNA reads TGTGCCAGCAGCTTTGGTAGATTGGATCAGCCCCAGCATTTT.